The 14 T cell receptor beta chains in this list originate from one sample, sequenced in a study of blood T cell repertoires in COVID-19. Sequencing was performed with immunoSEQ multiplex PCR; in TCRdb, only in-frame clones are kept and a portion is missing. The sample records about 6,800 clones, approximately 91% being singletons. What was sequenced was peripheral blood. The receptors here all came from a human donor in a cohort sampled during active COVID-19.

The rearrangement joins TRBV27 to TRBJ2-3; D is uncertain. The CDR3 totals 14 residues. Germline lookup yields CDR1 MNHEY and CDR2 SMNVEV (reference sequence). The germline V and J ends were trimmed by 3 bases and 4 bases, with 11 bases remaining between them. Written as DNA, the CDR3 is TGTGCCAGCAGTTTCCAGCTAGTGTCAGATACGCAGTATTTT. This sequence encodes CASSFQLVSDTQYF.

This chain connects TRBV5-1 to TRBJ1-4, with D uncertain. The germline V gene has CDR1 SGHRS and CDR2 YFSETQ. Trimming cost V 0 bases and J 7 bases, with 16 bases left between them. This CDR3 has 16 amino acids. CDR3 DNA sequence: TGCGCCAGCAGCTTGGAGCCGAGCCTAGGAGGTGAAAAACTGTTTTTT. Protein: CASSLEPSLGGEKLFF.

This clone has more than one count but fewer than ten. The V call is TRBV5-1, the J call TRBJ2-3; 7 bases map to TRBD2. CDR3 length equals 15 residues. Germline V gives CDR1 SGHRS, CDR2 YFSETQ. V lost 2 bases to trimming and J lost 0 bases; unmatched junction nucleotides: 3. CDR3 DNA: TGCGCCAGCAGCTTTGGGGGGGTTAGCACAGATACGCAGTATTTT. Protein: CASSFGGVSTDTQYF.

V is TRBV5-1 and J is TRBJ2-7; D may be TRBD2 (5 bases). Deletions cut 0 bases from V and 5 bases from J, with 12 bases between. CDR1 is SGHRS and CDR2 is YFSETQ in the germline V gene. The CDR3 spans 14 residues. The CDR3 spells CASSLVGVNDEQYF. The CDR3 nucleotides read TGCGCCAGCAGCTTGGTCGGGGTGAACGACGAGCAGTACTTC.

The chain links TRBV28 to TRBJ2-4; possibly TRBD2 for D (5 bases). Germline CDR1 is MDHEN and CDR2 is SYDVKM. The length of the CDR3 is 15 residues. Trimming stripped 3 bases from V and 0 bases from J, with 9 bases between. The CDR3: CASSFPGVAKNIQYF. CDR3 coding DNA: TGTGCCAGCAGTTTTCCCGGGGTAGCCAAAAACATTCAGTACTTC. The whole variable domain, remainder taken from reference TRBV28 and TRBJ2-4, is DVKVTQSSRYLVKRTGEKVFLECVQDMDHENMFWYRQDPGLGLRLIYFSYDVKMKEKGDIPEGYSVSREKKERFSLILESASTNQTSMYLCASSFPGVAKNIQYFGAGTRLSVL.

The genes are TRBV2 and TRBJ1-4; 9 bases map to TRBD1. V was pared by 3 bases and J by 5 bases, with 1 base of the junction left unmatched. CDR3 length equals 14 residues. Germline CDR1 SNHLY, CDR2 FYNNEI. CDR3 sequence: CASSEGTGNEKLFF. The CDR3 DNA follows: TGTGCCAGCAGTGAGGGGACAGGGAATGAAAAACTGTTTTTT.

The chain carries TRBV7-6 and TRBJ2-3; D is perhaps TRBD1 (6 bases). This CDR3 spans 19 amino acids. Germline CDR1 and CDR2: SGHVS and FNYEAQ. V lost 1 base and J 2 bases, leaving 22 bases between the germline ends. In nucleotides, the CDR3 is TGTGCCAGCAGCTTAGTAGGGGGAATAGCGAAACCCGCCACAGATACGCAGTATTTT. Translated: CASSLVGGIAKPATDTQYF.

The chain links TRBV7-2 to TRBJ2-5, with D possibly matching TRBD2 (6 bases). V was pared by 5 bases and J by 1 base, with 14 bases between. Per the germline V gene, CDR1 is SGHTA and CDR2 is FQGNSA. The CDR3 runs to 15 residues. CDR3 residues: CASSNQEGGQETQYF. CDR3 nucleotide sequence: TGTGCCAGCAGCAACCAGGAGGGTGGCCAAGAGACCCAGTACTTC.

The rearrangement joins TRBV2 to TRBJ1-4; D may be TRBD1 (6 bases). This CDR3 contains 13 residues. Germline CDR1 reads SNHLY; CDR2 reads FYNNEI. Trimming removed 7 bases from V and 7 bases from J, with 13 bases in between. CDR3 bases: TGTGCCAGCATAGCTACCAGGGGTGAAAAACTGTTTTTT. This translates into CASIATRGEKLFF.

The rearrangement links TRBV12-5 to TRBJ2-5, with 7 bases lining up with TRBD1. J was trimmed by 4 bases and V by 5 bases; bases with no gene match: 4. The CDR3 has 13 residues. The germline V gene encodes CDR1 LGHNT and CDR2 FRNRAP. The CDR3 region has the DNA TGTGCTAGTGGTACCGGACAGGTAGAGACCCAGTACTTC. Its translation is CASGTGQVETQYF.

V is TRBV29-1 and J is TRBJ2-7, with D perhaps assigned TRBD1 or TRBD2 (6 bases each). The CDR3 contains 12 residues. Germline assignment: CDR1 SQVTM and CDR2 ANQGSEA. With 7 bases removed from V and 2 bases from J, the gap between germline ends came to 12 bases. As DNA, the CDR3 is TGCAGCGGGGGGGCCACCGCCTACGAGCAGTACTTC. As protein: CSGGATAYEQYF.

The rearrangement joins TRBV28 to TRBJ2-4; 9 nucleotides match TRBD1. Trimming cost V 3 bases and J 1 base; bases outside gene matches: 7. CDR1 is MDHEN and CDR2 is SYDVKM in the germline V gene. There are 17 residues in the CDR3. CDR3 residues: CASSFAGQGPAKNIQYF. DNA for the CDR3: TGTGCCAGCAGTTTTGCCGGACAGGGGCCGGCCAAAAACATTCAGTACTTC. Drawing the rest from reference TRBV28 and TRBJ2-4, the complete variable domain is DVKVTQSSRYLVKRTGEKVFLECVQDMDHENMFWYRQDPGLGLRLIYFSYDVKMKEKGDIPEGYSVSREKKERFSLILESASTNQTSMYLCASSFAGQGPAKNIQYFGAGTRLSVL.

V and J are TRBV4-1 and TRBJ1-1, with 10 nucleotides matching TRBD1. After removal of 1 base from V and 8 bases from J, the junction contained 13 bases not matched to a gene. Germline loops: CDR1 MGHRA, CDR2 YSYEKL. This CDR3 is built from 17 residues. The DNA for the CDR3 is TGCGCCAGCAGCCAAGCTGCTCCGGGACAGGGGCGTTTAGAAGCTTTCTTT. Its translation is CASSQAAPGQGRLEAFF.

The chain couples TRBV5-1 to TRBJ2-7; 8 positions agree with TRBD1. This CDR3 contains 15 residues. Germline V CDR1 and CDR2: SGHRS, YFSETQ. Trimming at V came to 4 bases and at J to 6 bases, leaving 12 bases not matched to a gene. CDR3 DNA: TGCGCCAGCAGCGGTGGACAGGGTGTTCGATCCGAGCAGTACTTC. Amino acids: CASSGGQGVRSEQYF.